These T cell receptor beta chains were read from a single sample in a study of blood T cell repertoires in COVID-19. Data came from immunoSEQ multiplex PCR; TCRdb stores just in-frame clones and leaves some out. Seen here are 200,000 to 300,000 clones, more than 70% observed once, and the top ten hold 5% to 7%. Sequencing input: peripheral blood. The receptor source for this set is a woman at least 80 years old with COVID-19, enrolled during active disease. Both conserved end residues are part of each CDR3. The D gene is left open where the match is weak. Clone sizes are given selectively: once, few, many, or a class where the clone is expanded.

j_call v_call d_call cdr3_length clone_size cdr3_aa cdr3_nt
TRBJ2-2 TRBV4-2 . 16 . CASSQEGGSVTGELFF TGTGCCAGCAGCCAAGAGGGGGGATCGGTCACCGGGGAGCTGTTTTTT
TRBJ2-1 TRBV5-4 TRBD2 15 . CASSEGLATNNEQFF TGTGCCAGCAGCGAGGGACTAGCGACTAACAATGAGCAGTTCTTC
TRBJ1-2 TRBV10-3 . 14 once CAISEKGEGYGYTF TGTGCCATCAGTGAGAAGGGAGAAGGGTATGGCTACACCTTC
TRBJ2-1 TRBV18 TRBD1 18 once CASSPPGTGKVPGGEQFF TGTGCCAGCTCACCACCGGGGACAGGGAAGGTTCCTGGGGGTGAGCAGTTCTTC
TRBJ1-4 TRBV5-1 TRBD1 15 . CASSLAGQGNEKLFF TGCGCCAGCAGCTTGGCGGGACAGGGTAATGAAAAACTGTTTTTT
TRBJ2-5 TRBV2 TRBD2 17 . CASSEFAGRGGEETQYF TGTGCCAGCAGTGAATTTGCGGGGCGGGGGGGCGAAGAGACCCAGTACTTC
TRBJ2-1 TRBV18 . 15 . CASSPQGGAYNEQFF TGTGCCAGCTCACCTCAGGGGGGCGCCTACAATGAGCAGTTCTTC
TRBJ2-1 TRBV19 . 15 . CASSFRPTGSDEQFF TGTGCCAGTAGTTTCCGTCCCACGGGATCTGATGAGCAGTTCTTC
TRBJ1-5 TRBV27 TRBD1 14 . CATARDSRNQPQHF TGTGCCACCGCGCGGGACAGCCGAAATCAGCCCCAGCATTTT
TRBJ2-3 TRBV19 TRBD2 16 . CASSEAGTSGGFGQYF TGTGCCAGTAGTGAGGCCGGGACTAGCGGGGGGTTCGGCCAGTATTTT
TRBJ2-7 TRBV5-1 . 13 once CASSPREGGEQYF TGCGCCAGCAGCCCCCGGGAAGGGGGCGAGCAGTACTTC
TRBJ2-3 TRBV10-3 TRBD2 15 . CAISGGLAGLNTQYF TGTGCCATCAGTGGGGGACTAGCGGGCCTGAATACGCAGTATTTT
TRBJ1-4 TRBV23-1 . 15 . CASSPIRGRHEKLFF TGCGCCAGCAGTCCAATCCGGGGAAGACATGAAAAACTGTTTTTT
TRBJ1-2 TRBV15 . 14 . CATSRDQDNYGYTF TGTGCCACCAGCAGAGATCAGGATAACTATGGCTACACCTTC
TRBJ1-1 TRBV27 . 14 . CASSLGASRAEAFF TGTGCCAGCAGTTTAGGGGCGTCCCGGGCTGAAGCTTTCTTT
TRBJ1-1 TRBV5-1 . 15 few CASRTTGPGNTEAFF TGCGCCAGCAGGACCACAGGGCCGGGGAACACTGAAGCTTTCTTT
TRBJ2-5 TRBV3-1/TRBV3-2 . 14 once CASGLSTGQETQYF TGTGCCAGCGGGTTATCGACAGGTCAAGAGACCCAGTACTTC
TRBJ2-7 TRBV18 TRBD1 14 once CASSPGQGPYEQYF TGTGCCAGCTCACCGGGACAGGGCCCCTACGAGCAGTACTTC
TRBJ2-5 TRBV7-2 TRBD2 14 once CASGKTGGVETQYF TGTGCCAGCGGCAAGACGGGGGGGGTGGAGACCCAGTACTTC
TRBJ1-1 TRBV2 TRBD1 15 . CASSEVIAGGTEAFF TGTGCCAGCAGTGAAGTCATCGCAGGGGGCACTGAAGCTTTCTTT
TRBJ1-2 TRBV4-1 TRBD1 14 . CASSQEGRGQDYTF TGCGCCAGCAGCCAAGAAGGCAGGGGGCAGGACTACACCTTC
TRBJ2-3 TRBV5-1 . 16 . CASSLAGAGQGNTQYF TGCGCCAGCAGCTTGGCCGGTGCGGGGCAAGGGAATACGCAGTATTTT
TRBJ1-6 TRBV5-4 TRBD1 15 . CASSSGTGSNSPLHF TGTGCCAGCAGCTCAGGGACAGGGAGTAATTCACCCCTCCACTTT
TRBJ2-5 TRBV6-2/TRBV6-3 TRBD2 16 . CASSYGGEGLQETQYF TGTGCCAGCAGTTACGGCGGGGAGGGGCTTCAAGAGACCCAGTACTTC
TRBJ1-2 TRBV28 TRBD1 15 . CASSLTTDRDRGYTF TGTGCCAGCAGTTTAACCACGGACAGGGACCGGGGCTACACCTTC
TRBJ2-1 TRBV3-1/TRBV3-2 . 14 . CASSQGIAYNEQFF TGTGCCAGCAGCCAAGGTATAGCTTACAATGAGCAGTTCTTC
TRBJ1-6 TRBV27 TRBD1 15 . CASSLGTGTGSPLHF TGTGCCAGCAGTCTCGGGACAGGGACTGGTTCACCCCTCCACTTT